The rows below give T cell receptor beta chains drawn from one sample of a study of radiotherapy plus CTLA-4 blockade in lung cancer. Profiling relied on immunoSEQ multiplex PCR, and the TCRdb table lists in-frame clones only, not all of them. This table holds roughly 86,000 clones, around four fifths found once. Material: peripheral blood, obtained from a patient treated with radiotherapy plus ipilimumab. These receptors originate from a human donor with non-small cell lung cancer who had stable disease on radiotherapy plus ipilimumab. Both conserved end residues are part of each CDR3. D genes are given only for firm matches. Clone size appears in some rows only: once, few, many, or a class for an expanded clone.

- | TRBJ2-3 | TRBV5-8 | - | TGTGCCAGCAGCTTATTGCGGGGACATAGCACAGATACGCAGTATTTT | CASSLLRGHSTDTQYF
- | TRBJ2-5 | TRBV5-1 | - | TGCGCCAGCAGCTTGGAGGGGACCCAGTACTTC | CASSLEGTQYF
few | TRBJ1-1 | TRBV19 | - | TGTGCCAGTAGTATAACCGGGGGGACTGAAGCTTTCTTT | CASSITGGTEAFF
- | TRBJ2-2 | TRBV5-4 | TRBD1 | TGTGCCAGCAGCTTGGCGCTTACAGGGGGGAAAGCCGGGGAGCTGTTTTTT | CASSLALTGGKAGELFF
- | TRBJ2-5 | TRBV2 | TRBD1 | TGTGCCAGCAGGTGGACAGGGGTCTCAGAGACCCAGTACTTC | CASRWTGVSETQYF
- | TRBJ1-1 | TRBV5-1 | - | TGCGCCAGCAGCTTAAACCCCCAGGACACTGAAGCTTTCTTT | CASSLNPQDTEAFF
- | TRBJ2-2 | TRBV7-8 | - | TGTGCCAGCAGCTCCGGGGCCGCCGGGGAGCTGTTTTTT | CASSSGAAGELFF
- | TRBJ1-2 | TRBV30 | - | TGTGCCTGGAGTGTAAGCAAGGACTATGGCTACACCTTC | CAWSVSKDYGYTF
- | TRBJ2-4 | TRBV30 | TRBD1 | TGTGCCTGGAGTGCGGACAGGGGACAAAACATTCAGTACTTC | CAWSADRGQNIQYF
- | TRBJ1-2 | TRBV6-6 | TRBD1 | TGTGCCAGCCTGACAGGGAACTATGGCTACACCTTC | CASLTGNYGYTF
- | TRBJ2-5 | TRBV5-4 | - | TGTGCCAGCAGCTTGGAGGCCGCGGGGGAGACCCAGTACTTC | CASSLEAAGETQYF
- | TRBJ2-2 | TRBV6-1 | - | TGTGCCAGCAGACAGGAGAACACCGGGGAGCTGTTTTTT | CASRQENTGELFF
- | TRBJ2-7 | TRBV5-5 | TRBD1 | TGTGCCAGCAGCTTGGAGGGGACAGGAGCCTACGAGCAGTACTTC | CASSLEGTGAYEQYF
- | TRBJ2-7 | TRBV5-7 | TRBD2 | TGTGCCAGCAGCTTACTTAGCGGGGGTTACTACGAGCAGTACTTC | CASSLLSGGYYEQYF
- | TRBJ2-7 | TRBV2 | - | TGTGCCAGCAGTGAGAGGGACTTATCCTACGAGCAGTACTTC | CASSERDLSYEQYF
- | TRBJ1-5 | TRBV2 | - | TGTGCCAGCATAATACGGGAATTCCAGAATCAGCCCCAGCATTTT | CASIIREFQNQPQHF
- | TRBJ2-1 | TRBV14 | - | TGTGCCAGCAGTCTTCCCGCCCAGAGATGGTTCTTC | CASSLPAQRWFF
- | TRBJ1-1 | TRBV2 | - | TGTGCCAGCAGTAAGAGGTGGGGGAACACTGAAGCTTTCTTT | CASSKRWGNTEAFF
- | TRBJ2-5 | TRBV18 | - | TGTGCCAGCTCACCAAAGGGCGGCGGGGAGACCCAGTACTTC | CASSPKGGGETQYF
- | TRBJ1-2 | TRBV20-1 | - | TGCAGTGCTAGAGTGCCCCGAGACTACACCTTC | CSARVPRDYTF
- | TRBJ2-2 | TRBV27 | TRBD1 | TGTGCCAGCAGTTTGACAGGGGGGGGCGGGGAGCTGTTTTTT | CASSLTGGGGELFF
few | TRBJ1-1 | TRBV6-5 | - | TGTGCCACCCAGAAACGGGGGGCGAGAACTGAAGCTTTCTTT | CATQKRGARTEAFF
- | TRBJ1-2 | TRBV28 | TRBD1 | TGTGCCAGCAGTTCAACCACCGGGACAGCCTATGGCTACACCTTC | CASSSTTGTAYGYTF
- | TRBJ2-3 | TRBV5-6 | - | TGTGCCAGCAGCTTGGAAGGCACAGATACGCAGTATTTT | CASSLEGTDTQYF
few | TRBJ2-1 | TRBV5-1 | - | TGCGCCAGCAGCTTGTCAGGGCGCTCCTACAATGAGCAGTTCTTC | CASSLSGRSYNEQFF
- | TRBJ1-3 | TRBV30 | TRBD1 | TGTGCCTGGATCCCTACGACAGGGTGGAACACCATATATTTT | CAWIPTTGWNTIYF
- | TRBJ2-1 | TRBV9 | - | TGTGCCAGCAGCGTAGGGACCCTAAACAATGAGCAGTTCTTC | CASSVGTLNNEQFF
- | TRBJ1-6 | TRBV7-2 | - | TGTGCCAGCAGCTCCAGGGTGACCTATAATTCACCCCTCCACTTT | CASSSRVTYNSPLHF
- | TRBJ1-4 | TRBV6-1 | TRBD1 | TGTGCCAGCAGTGAAGCGGGACAGAGAGCCTGGACTAATGAAAAACTGTTTTTT | CASSEAGQRAWTNEKLFF
- | TRBJ2-7 | TRBV27 | TRBD1 | TGTGCCAGCAGCCCCGTGTGGGGGACAGGGCGGGGAGAGCAGTACTTC | CASSPVWGTGRGEQYF
- | TRBJ1-2 | TRBV6-1 | TRBD1 | TGTGCCACCGCCAGGGGGCGAGATTATGGCTACACCTTC | CATARGRDYGYTF
- | TRBJ1-1 | TRBV5-4 | - | TGTGCCAGCAGCGGCCGCACCGGGACTGGGAACACTGAAGCTTTCTTT | CASSGRTGTGNTEAFF
- | TRBJ2-5 | TRBV6-5 | - | TGTGCCAGCAATACTCCGGGACGGCAAGAGACCCAGTACTTC | CASNTPGRQETQYF
- | TRBJ2-1 | TRBV10-1 | TRBD2 | TGCGCCAGCAGTGCACTAGCGGGAGAGGGTAATGAGGAGCAGTTCTTC | CASSALAGEGNEEQFF
- | TRBJ1-1 | TRBV19 | - | TGTGCCAGTAGTATAGTCTTAGGGAACACTGAAGCTTTCTTT | CASSIVLGNTEAFF
- | TRBJ2-1 | TRBV9 | TRBD1 | TGTGCCAGCAGCCTCCCCGGGACAGGGGCGCCCAATGAGCAGTTCTTC | CASSLPGTGAPNEQFF
few | TRBJ1-6 | TRBV2 | - | TGTGCCAGCAGAGCCGGGACACCGAGCGGGAATTCACCCCTCCACTTT | CASRAGTPSGNSPLHF
- | TRBJ2-3 | TRBV29-1 | TRBD2 | TGCAGCGTTGAAGATAAAAAATTTTGGGGGAGCGGGGGGGCGGATACGCAGTATTTT | CSVEDKKFWGSGGADTQYF
- | TRBJ1-2 | TRBV18 | - | TGTGCCAGCTCAACGGACAGCTATGGCTACACCTTC | CASSTDSYGYTF
- | TRBJ2-3 | TRBV28 | - | TGTGCCAGCAGTTTTCTGGACGCAGTGTCTAGCACAGATACGCAGTATTTT | CASSFLDAVSSTDTQYF
- | TRBJ2-1 | TRBV7-9 | TRBD2 | TGTGCCAGCAGCCTCCCTAGCGGAGCTTACAATGAGCAGTTCTTC | CASSLPSGAYNEQFF
- | TRBJ1-5 | TRBV19 | TRBD1 | TGTGCCAGTAGTATAGGGACAGGCGTTGAGAGCAATCAGCCCCAGCATTTT | CASSIGTGVESNQPQHF
- | TRBJ1-2 | TRBV18 | TRBD1 | TGTGCCAGCTCACCAGGCAGGGGGAACTATGGCTACACCTTC | CASSPGRGNYGYTF
- | TRBJ1-4 | TRBV7-6 | - | TGTGCCAGCAGCTTAGTGAGTGGGGAAAAACTGTTTTTT | CASSLVSGEKLFF
- | TRBJ2-1 | TRBV5-5 | TRBD2 | TGTGCCAGCAGCTCCGGGACTAGCGGCCACAATGAGCAGTTCTTC | CASSSGTSGHNEQFF
once | TRBJ2-5 | TRBV5-1 | - | TGCGCCAGCAGCTTGGGGTCGGGACCGCAAGAGACCCAGTACTTC | CASSLGSGPQETQYF
- | TRBJ2-7 | TRBV7-3 | - | TGTGCCAGCAGCCCGGACAGAGCCTACGAGCAGTACTTC | CASSPDRAYEQYF
many | TRBJ2-3 | TRBV19 | - | TGTGCCAGTAGACTTAGCGGAGATACGCAGTATTTT | CASRLSGDTQYF
- | TRBJ2-1 | TRBV7-2 | - | TGTGCCAGCAGCTTAGGATTTCCGGCTTTCAATGAGCAGTTCTTC | CASSLGFPAFNEQFF
- | TRBJ2-1 | TRBV9 | - | TGTGCCAGCAGCGTCTCCAACGTCCCATCCTACAATGAGCAGTTCTTC | CASSVSNVPSYNEQFF
- | TRBJ1-3 | TRBV6-6 | - | TGTGCCAGCAGTGCGCCGGGGCGGGGGCTGGGAAACACCATATATTTT | CASSAPGRGLGNTIYF
- | TRBJ1-1 | TRBV9 | TRBD1 | TGTGCCAGCAGCGTAGGACAGGGGAACACTGAAGCTTTCTTT | CASSVGQGNTEAFF
few | TRBJ1-3 | TRBV7-2 | - | TGTGCCAGCAGCGGGCAGGAGGTACGAGGAAACACCATATATTTT | CASSGQEVRGNTIYF
- | TRBJ1-1 | TRBV6-5 | - | TGTGCCAGCAGTTACTCGGGAACTGTTATGAACACTGAAGCTTTCTTT | CASSYSGTVMNTEAFF
- | TRBJ2-3 | TRBV4-2 | - | TGTGCCAGCAGCCAAGTGGCCTCTAGCACAGATACGCAGTATTTT | CASSQVASSTDTQYF
- | TRBJ2-7 | TRBV19 | TRBD1 | TGTGCCAGTAGTCGCGGGACAGGGGCGTCGGAGCAGTACTTC | CASSRGTGASEQYF
- | TRBJ2-7 | TRBV28 | TRBD1 | TGTGCCAGCAGTTCCCGGGACAGGGCCTACGAGCAGTACTTC | CASSSRDRAYEQYF